These 9 T cell receptor beta chains came from one sample sequenced in a study of neurological immune-mediated disorders (dated by TCRdb to 2018 to 2020). Library preparation was by 5' RACE. Sequencing took place on an Illumina HiSeq 2500. TCRdb trimmed public reads at Q25 via fastp, called clones via MiXCR and kept in-frame beta chains. Every distinct CDR3 protein forms one entry, paired with its most common genes and DNA. Recorded for this sample are some 15,000 distinct CDR3 sequences; approximately 3.7% of them occurred a single time. Together, the top ten hold roughly a fifth of the sample. Sequencing was carried out using CD8+ T cells from blood. The receptors come from a woman aged 40 to 50 in good health.

This clonotype was recorded many times. The chain uses TRBV4-3 and TRBJ2-1; TRBD1 aligns across 9 bases. The germline V gene has CDR1 LGHNA and CDR2 YSLEER. V lost 0 bases to trimming and J lost 6 bases; unmatched junction nucleotides: 6. The CDR3 covers 16 residues. CDR3 bases: TGCGCCAGCAGCCAAGATGGGACAGGGTGGGGCAATGAGCAGTTCTTC. It is translated as CASSQDGTGWGNEQFF.

In this sample, this clonotype turned up many times. V usage is TRBV27 and J usage is TRBJ1-5; unclear D gene. V was trimmed by 3 bases and J by 4 bases, leaving 4 bases between them. Per germline, CDR1 MNHEY and CDR2 SMNVEV (reference sequence). The CDR3 consists of 12 residues. CDR3 loop: CASSFSNQPQHF. DNA for the CDR3: TGTGCCAGCAGTTTCAGTAATCAGCCCCAGCATTTT.

This clonotype was recorded at least ten times. The CDR3 nucleotides read TGTGCCAGCAGATGGACAGGGTACGCAGATACGCAGTATTTT. Protein: CASRWTGYADTQYF. J is TRBJ2-3 and V is TRBV28, with 8 bases aligning to TRBD1. With 6 bases clipped from V and 4 bases from J, the junction kept 6 bases outside the gene matches. The CDR3 sequence is 14 residues long. Germline loops: CDR1 MDHEN, CDR2 SYDVKM.

The rearrangement uses TRBV5-1 and TRBJ2-7, with D possibly being TRBD1 or TRBD2 (5 bases each). The CDR3 has 14 amino acids. Germline V gene lookup returns CDR1 SGHRS and CDR2 YFSETQ. V lost 6 bases, J lost 2 bases, and 15 bases lay in between. In DNA form, the CDR3 reads TGCGCCAGCATTCGGGACGTTGGAGCCTACGAGCAGTACTTC. This codes for CASIRDVGAYEQYF. The entire variable domain, with the rest obtained from reference TRBV5-1 and TRBJ2-7, is as follows: KAGVTQTPRYLIKTRGQQVTLSCSPISGHRSVSWYQQTPGQGLQFLFEYFSETQRNKGNFPGRFSGRQFSNSRSEMNVSTLELGDSALYLCASIRDVGAYEQYFGPGTRLTVT.

The sample holds many counts of this clonotype. In DNA form, the CDR3 reads TGTGCCAGCAACCCTAGCGGGAGTGGCGAGCAGTACTTC. This gives the protein CASNPSGSGEQYF. This sequence joins TRBV7-2 and TRBJ2-7; TRBD2 agrees at 10 bases. This CDR3 has 13 residues. The germline V gene encodes CDR1 SGHTA and CDR2 FQGNSA. V was pared by 7 bases and J by 6 bases, with 6 bases of the junction left unmatched.

This clonotype was observed many times. The genes are TRBV5-5 and TRBJ2-7; TRBD1 aligns across 8 bases. Germline V gives CDR1 SGHKS, CDR2 YYEKEE (reference sequence). The CDR3 sequence is 15 residues long. Trimming at V came to 4 bases and at J to 4 bases, leaving 10 bases not matched to a gene. The CDR3 here is CASSEPGQGRYEQYF. In DNA, the CDR3 is TGTGCCAGCAGCGAACCAGGACAGGGAAGGTACGAGCAGTACTTC.

By sample fraction, this clonotype is medium-sized. The rearrangement uses TRBV20-1 and TRBJ2-1; 9 bases line up with TRBD2. Looked up from germline, CDR1 is DFQATT and CDR2 is SNEGSKA (reference sequence). V was pared by 0 bases and J by 9 bases, with 9 bases of the junction left unmatched. This CDR3 comprises 15 residues. The CDR3 DNA reads as TGCAGTGCTAGAGAATGGGGTAGCGGGAGCACTGAGCAGTTCTTC. Its translation is CSAREWGSGSTEQFF.

This clonotype is deemed medium-sized. The chain joins TRBV20-1 to TRBJ2-7; TRBD1 is a possible D gene (6 bases). Germline V gene data show CDR1 as DFQATT and CDR2 as SNEGSKA (reference sequence). V dropped 5 bases and J dropped 3 bases, with 11 bases sitting between them. The CDR3 loop spans 12 amino acids. The CDR3 is CSAGTGSYEQYF. CDR3 bases: TGCAGTGCTGGAACAGGGAGCTACGAGCAGTACTTC.

This clonotype was counted ten times or more. This chain connects TRBV20-1 to TRBJ2-1; D tentatively reads TRBD1 or TRBD2 (5 bases each). The germline gives CDR1 DFQATT, CDR2 SNEGSKA (reference sequence). V was clipped by 1 base and J by 5 bases, with 18 bases between them. This CDR3 is built from 16 residues. The CDR3 bases are TGCAGTGCTAGAGGTGTTAGCATCCCGGGGCACAATGAGCAGTTCTTC. It encodes CSARGVSIPGHNEQFF.